This T cell receptor (beta chain) was captured in a study of blood T cells in healthy people across ages. For the second PCR, which ran for about 7 to 11 cycles, a sample-barcoded 5' primer and a J-beta primer mix were used. MiXCR, run by TCRdb on the 5' RACE reads, gives a single entry per CDR3 protein. The data contain fewer than 800,000 distinct CDR3 sequences, around 48% of them singletons. The CDR3 runs 13 residues. The germline V gene has CDR1 DFQATT and CDR2 SNEGSKA (reference sequence). Trimming took 5 bases from V and 2 from J, leaving 12 bases between them. This clonotype was detected only a few times.

The chain couples TRBV20-1 to TRBJ2-5; unclear D gene. This TCR came from a woman in her sixties in good health. What was sequenced was blood. The CDR3 region is CSAGHFSQETQYF. DNA of the CDR3: TGCAGTGCTGGCCATTTTTCGCAAGAGACCCAGTACTTC.